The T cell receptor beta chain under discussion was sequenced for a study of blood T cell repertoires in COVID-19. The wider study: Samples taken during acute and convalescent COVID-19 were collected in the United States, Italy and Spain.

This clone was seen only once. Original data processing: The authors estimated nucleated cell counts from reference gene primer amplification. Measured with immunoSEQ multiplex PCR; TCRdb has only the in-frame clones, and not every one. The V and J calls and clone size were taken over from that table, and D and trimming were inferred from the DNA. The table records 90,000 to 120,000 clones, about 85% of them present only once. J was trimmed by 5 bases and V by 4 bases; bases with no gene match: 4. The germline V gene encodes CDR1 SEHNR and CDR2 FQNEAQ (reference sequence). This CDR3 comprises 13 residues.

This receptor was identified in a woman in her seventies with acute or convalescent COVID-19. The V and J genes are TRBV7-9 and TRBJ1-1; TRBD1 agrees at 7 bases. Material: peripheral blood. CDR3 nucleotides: TGTGCCAGCAGCTCACAGGGGCAAACTGAAGCTTTCTTT. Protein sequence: CASSSQGQTEAFF.